The rows below give T cell receptor beta chains drawn from one sample of a study of cytomegalovirus exposure and HLA in healthy donors. Data came from immunoSEQ multiplex PCR; TCRdb stores just in-frame clones and leaves some out. This sample has tens of thousands of clones, with 82% found just once. Sequencing was done on a sample of PBMCs. All receptors come from a man between 50 and 59 years old in good health and CMV-seronegative. CDR3s include the opening cysteine and the closing phenylalanine or tryptophan. Fields, in order: CDR3 length, D gene, J gene, clone size, V gene, CDR3 DNA, CDR3 protein. A D gene is named only where the DNA matches it firmly. Clone sizes are given selectively: once, few, many, or a class where the clone is expanded.

14 . TRBJ2-3 . TRBV7-2 TGTGCCAGCAGTTCTAGGGGGAACACAGATACGCAGTATTTT CASSSRGNTDTQYF
17 . TRBJ1-6 . TRBV13 TGTGCCAGCAGCTCACAAAGGGGGGGGCAGTTCAATTCACCCCTCCACTTT CASSSQRGGQFNSPLHF
15 . TRBJ2-1 once TRBV5-6 TGTGCCAGCAGCGTCTCCATGAGCTCCTACAATGAGCAGTTCTTC CASSVSMSSYNEQFF
14 TRBD2 TRBJ2-7 . TRBV25-1 TGTGCCAGCAGTGACTGGCGGGAGCTCAACGAGCAGTACTTC CASSDWRELNEQYF
16 TRBD2 TRBJ2-1 . TRBV5-1 TGCGCCAGCAGCTTGGGGACTAGCGGGAGCTACAATGAGCAGTTCTTC CASSLGTSGSYNEQFF
15 . TRBJ2-1 . TRBV6-6 TGTGCCAGCAGTCCAGGACAGTTCTCCTACAATGAGCAGTTCTTC CASSPGQFSYNEQFF
13 TRBD1 TRBJ2-3 once TRBV6-5 TGTGCCAGCAGTTACTCGACGGACAGGGGTGTTTATTTT CASSYSTDRGVYF
15 TRBD1 TRBJ2-3 once TRBV6-4 TGTGCCAGCAGTGACTCGAGGGGGCCGACAGATACGCAGTATTTT CASSDSRGPTDTQYF
19 TRBD1 TRBJ2-3 . TRBV7-2 TGTGCCAGCAGCACACTTACACAGGGGGCTCACCTCCAACCCGATACGCAGTATTTT CASSTLTQGAHLQPDTQYF
15 . TRBJ1-5 few TRBV5-6 TGTGCCAGCAGCCCGCGCGGGGGGAGCAATCAGCCCCAGCATTTT CASSPRGGSNQPQHF
12 . TRBJ2-1 once TRBV15 TGTGCCACCAGCAGAGATACCGGTGAGCAGTTCTTC CATSRDTGEQFF
15 TRBD1 TRBJ1-6 once TRBV6-5 TGTGCCAGCAGTTACTCGGGGACAGATAATTCACCCCTCCACTTT CASSYSGTDNSPLHF
14 TRBD1 TRBJ1-2 . TRBV5-1 TGCGCCAGCAGCAAGGGACAGGTAGACTATGGCTACACCTTC CASSKGQVDYGYTF
15 TRBD1 TRBJ2-5 . TRBV2 TGTGCCAGCAGTGACCCCGGCACAGGGGATGAGACCCAGTACTTC CASSDPGTGDETQYF
16 TRBD1 TRBJ1-5 . TRBV5-5 TGTGCCAGCAGCTTGGTGTACAGGGGGACGGATCAGCCCCAGCATTTT CASSLVYRGTDQPQHF
16 . TRBJ2-2 . TRBV13 TGTGCCAGCAGCTTAGGTGGGCTAGCCCCCACCGGGGAGCTGTTTTTT CASSLGGLAPTGELFF
13 TRBD2 TRBJ2-7 . TRBV2 TGTGCCAGCAGCCTAGCGGGTACCTACGAGCAGTACTTC CASSLAGTYEQYF
14 TRBD1 TRBJ1-3 . TRBV7-2 TGTGCCAGCAGCTTACAGGGGGGTGGAAACACCATATATTTT CASSLQGGGNTIYF
19 TRBD2 TRBJ2-5 . TRBV9 TGTGCCAGCAGCGAGGGCCGACTAGCGGGAGGCGAGGGGGGAGAGACCCAGTACTTC CASSEGRLAGGEGGETQYF
14 TRBD2 TRBJ2-2 . TRBV5-1 TGCGCCAGCAGCCCCGGGACTAGAACCGGGGAGCTGTTTTTT CASSPGTRTGELFF
13 TRBD1 TRBJ2-7 once TRBV28 TGTGCCAGCAGTTCGCCGACAGGGGGCGAGCAGTACTTC CASSSPTGGEQYF
13 TRBD1 TRBJ2-7 . TRBV27 TGTGCCAGCAGTCTGACAGGGGGCGGCGAGCAGTACTTC CASSLTGGGEQYF
12 . TRBJ2-1 . TRBV6-1 TGTGCCAGCAGTGAATCAGTTCTTGAGCAGTTCTTC CASSESVLEQFF
15 TRBD1 TRBJ1-4 . TRBV4-3 TGCGCCAGCAGCCAAGAGGGACAGGGTGATGAAAAACTGTTTTTT CASSQEGQGDEKLFF
14 . TRBJ1-2 . TRBV10-3 TGTGCCATCAGTGAGGGCGAGGGAATCTATGGCTACACCTTC CAISEGEGIYGYTF
16 . TRBJ2-6 . TRBV5-1 TGCGCCAGCACAAGGACTGCCGACTCTGGGGCCAACGTCCTGACTTTC CASTRTADSGANVLTF
10 . TRBJ2-5 . TRBV20-1 TGCAGTGCTAGCGAGGAGACCCAGTACTTC CSASEETQYF
15 . TRBJ2-7 . TRBV5-6 TGTGCCAGCAGCTTGGATGGTGCAGGGGGGATTGAGCAGTACTTC CASSLDGAGGIEQYF
15 TRBD2 TRBJ2-7 . TRBV5-1 TGCGCCAGCAGCATGGGACTAGCGGACTCCTACGAGCAGTACTTC CASSMGLADSYEQYF
14 . TRBJ2-1 . TRBV18 TGTGCCAGCTCACCCAGGGCTCCGGGAGATGAGCAGTTCTTC CASSPRAPGDEQFF
14 . TRBJ2-5 once TRBV2 TGTGCCAGCAGTGGAGTGGCAGGGGGGGAGACCCAGTACTTC CASSGVAGGETQYF
14 TRBD1 TRBJ1-1 . TRBV6-1 TGTGCCAGCAGCGACAGGGGCCGGAACACTGAAGCTTTCTTT CASSDRGRNTEAFF
14 . TRBJ1-4 . TRBV4-1 TGCGCCAGCAGCCAACGGCCTCGGGAAGAAAAACTGTTTTTT CASSQRPREEKLFF
14 . TRBJ1-1 . TRBV2 TGTGCCAGCAGTGAAGCGCTTCGGGGGATCGTAGCTTTCTTT CASSEALRGIVAFF
15 TRBD1 TRBJ2-7 . TRBV7-3 TGTGCCAGCAGCCCCGACAGGGGGTTGACCTACGAGCAGTACTTC CASSPDRGLTYEQYF
13 . TRBJ2-1 . TRBV9 TGTGCCAGCAGCTTCCACCCAGGCGATGAGCAGTTCTTC CASSFHPGDEQFF
16 TRBD2 TRBJ2-1 . TRBV27 TGTGCCAGCAGTTTAGGGGGGACTAGCGGCAACAATGAGCAGTTCTTC CASSLGGTSGNNEQFF
16 TRBD1 TRBJ1-5 . TRBV19 TGTGCCAGTACCCCCGCTCAGGGGGCTCTAGGTCAGCCCCAGCATTTT CASTPAQGALGQPQHF
15 TRBD1 TRBJ2-5 . TRBV19 TGTGCCAGTACTCCGGGACAGGGCTCGTCAGAGACCCAGTACTTC CASTPGQGSSETQYF
15 TRBD1 TRBJ1-4 . TRBV6-6 TGTGCCAGCAGGAGAATCGGACAGGGGAGTGAAAAACTGTTTTTT CASRRIGQGSEKLFF
15 TRBD1 TRBJ2-2 . TRBV9 TGTGCCAGCAGCAAGGGACAGCCGAGGATCGGGGAGCTGTTTTTT CASSKGQPRIGELFF
12 TRBD1 TRBJ2-7 . TRBV28 TGTGCCAGCGGTTACAGGGGGCGCGAGCAGTACTTC CASGYRGREQYF
15 TRBD2 TRBJ2-1 once TRBV9 TGTGCCAGCAGCGTAGACGGCGGGAGCTACAATGAGCAGTTCTTC CASSVDGGSYNEQFF
15 TRBD1 TRBJ2-1 many TRBV19 TGTGCCAGTAGTATTTCAGCCTCAGGGGGCGGTGAGCAGTTCTTC CASSISASGGGEQFF
15 TRBD2 TRBJ2-7 . TRBV6-5 TGTGCCAGCAGTTACGACCTAGCGGGATCTTACGAGCAGTACTTC CASSYDLAGSYEQYF
15 TRBD1 TRBJ2-7 . TRBV5-1 TGCGCCAGCAGCTCCCGGACAGGGTCAGCCTACGAGCAGTACTTC CASSSRTGSAYEQYF
16 TRBD1 TRBJ1-2 . TRBV4-3 TGCGCCAGCAGCCAAGATTTGACAGGGGGCGACTATGGCTACACCTTC CASSQDLTGGDYGYTF
12 . TRBJ2-7 . TRBV7-9 TGTGCCAGCCAGGGTCTCTCCTACGAGCAGTACTTC CASQGLSYEQYF
15 TRBD2 TRBJ2-1 . TRBV6-5 TGTGCCAGCAGTTACACTAGCGACTCGTACAATGAGCAGTTCTTC CASSYTSDSYNEQFF
17 . TRBJ2-7 . TRBV21-1 TGTGCCAGCAGATGTGGGACAGGGGGCGAATCCGGTTACGAGCAGTACTTC CASRCGTGGESGYEQYF
13 . TRBJ1-1 . TRBV14 TGTGCCAGCAGCCGACTAGCGACATTGGATGCTTTCTTT CASSRLATLDAFF
13 . TRBJ1-2 . TRBV29-1 TGCAGCGTTGGACAGGAACTTAACTATGGCTACACCTTC CSVGQELNYGYTF